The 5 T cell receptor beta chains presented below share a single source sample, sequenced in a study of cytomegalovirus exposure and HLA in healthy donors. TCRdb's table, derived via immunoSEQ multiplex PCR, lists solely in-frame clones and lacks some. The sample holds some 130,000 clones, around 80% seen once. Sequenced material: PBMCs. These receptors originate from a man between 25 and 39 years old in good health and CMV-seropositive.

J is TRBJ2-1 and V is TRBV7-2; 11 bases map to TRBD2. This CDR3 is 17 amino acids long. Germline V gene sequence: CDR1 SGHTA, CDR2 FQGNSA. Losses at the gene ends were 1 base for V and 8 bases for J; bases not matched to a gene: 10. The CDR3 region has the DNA TGTGCCAGCAGCTTAGTCACTAGCGGGAGACAGGGGGATGAGCAGTTCTTC. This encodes CASSLVTSGRQGDEQFF.

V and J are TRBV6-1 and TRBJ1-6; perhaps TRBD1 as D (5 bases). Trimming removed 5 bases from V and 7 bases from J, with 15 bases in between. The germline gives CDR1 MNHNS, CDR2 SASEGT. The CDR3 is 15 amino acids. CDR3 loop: CASSLWGDGNSPLHF. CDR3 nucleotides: TGTGCCAGCAGTCTCTGGGGGGACGGGAATTCACCCCTCCACTTT.

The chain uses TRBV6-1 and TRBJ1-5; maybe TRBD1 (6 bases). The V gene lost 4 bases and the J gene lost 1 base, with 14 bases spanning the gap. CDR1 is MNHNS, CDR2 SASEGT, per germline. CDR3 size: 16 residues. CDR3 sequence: CASSVLGAFSNQPQHF. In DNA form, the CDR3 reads TGTGCCAGCAGTGTACTGGGGGCATTCAGCAATCAGCCCCAGCATTTT.

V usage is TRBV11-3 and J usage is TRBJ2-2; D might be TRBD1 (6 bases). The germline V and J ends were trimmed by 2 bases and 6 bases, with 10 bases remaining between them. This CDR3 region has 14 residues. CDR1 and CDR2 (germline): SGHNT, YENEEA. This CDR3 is CASSLFPGAGELFF. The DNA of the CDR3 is TGTGCCAGCAGCTTATTTCCAGGGGCCGGGGAGCTGTTTTTT. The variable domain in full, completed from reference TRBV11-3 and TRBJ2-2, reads EAGVVQSPRYKIIEKKQPVAFWCNPISGHNTLYWYLQNLGQGPELLIRYENEEAVDDSQLPKDRFSAERLKGVDSTLKIQPAELGDSAVYLCASSLFPGAGELFFGEGSRLTVL.

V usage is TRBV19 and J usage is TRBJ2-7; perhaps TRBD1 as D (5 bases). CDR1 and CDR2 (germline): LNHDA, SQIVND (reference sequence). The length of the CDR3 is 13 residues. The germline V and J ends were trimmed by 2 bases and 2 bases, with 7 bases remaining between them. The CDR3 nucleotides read TGTGCCAGTAGTATAATAGGGGCCTACGAGCAGTACTTC. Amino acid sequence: CASSIIGAYEQYF.